Below, 5 T cell receptor beta chains from the same sample are listed, as sequenced in a study of regulatory T cells in long-lasting Graves disease. Time point specified: newly diagnosed GD, antithyroid drugs for less than 3 months. There was RNA extracted from PBMCs, and the TCR library was made from it. Arm-PCR of CDR3 regions and iRepertoire HTBI primers were the basis on which TCR beta libraries were built. From the multiplex PCR reads, TCRdb called clonotypes with MiXCR, one entry per CDR3 protein. The sample lists about 460,000 distinct CDR3 sequences, about 15% occurring once. This same sample was also part of a study on T cells in Graves' hyperthyroidism and ophthalmopathy.

The sample was peripheral blood mononuclear cells (PBMCs), taken at new diagnosis, from a patient treated with antithyroid drugs. These receptors all stem from a woman between 50 and 59 years old with Graves disease.

This clonotype has at least ten counts. V gene TRBV5-1 combines with J gene TRBJ1-2; 8 bases are a match to TRBD1. Germline V CDR1 and CDR2: SGHRS, YFSETQ. The CDR3 extends over 16 amino acids. After removal of 3 bases from V and 3 bases from J, the junction contained 10 bases not matched to a gene. In DNA, the CDR3 is TGCGCCAGCAGCTCAGACAGGGGTGCTTGGGACTATGGCTACACCTTC. This sequence encodes CASSSDRGAWDYGYTF.

The rearrangement links TRBV12-3 or TRBV12-4 to TRBJ2-1, with a tentative D call TRBD1 (5 bases). Trimming removed 7 bases from V and 6 bases from J, with 16 bases in between. The CDR3 runs 14 residues. This chain's CDR3 is CASTWRQGGNEQFF. CDR3 nucleotides: TGTGCCAGCACCTGGCGCCAGGGTGGCAATGAGCAGTTCTTC.

On this clonotype itself: One end of the junction is discordant with germline, which a read error may explain. This chain joins TRBV28 and TRBJ1-2; 10 nucleotides match TRBD1. Germline CDR1 and CDR2: MDHEN and SYDVKM. The CDR3 extends over 16 amino acids. CDR3 sequence reads: CASSFLGQGKDYGYTF. DNA of the CDR3: TGTGCCAGCAGTTTTCTGGGACAGGGGAAAGACTACGGCTACACCTTC.

This clonotype was recorded at least ten times. The chain has TRBV7-3 and TRBJ2-1; 8 bases match TRBD1. The CDR3 consists of 19 residues. The V gene's germline CDR1 is SGHTA and CDR2 FQGTGA. The junction had 15 bases not matched to a gene; V was cut back by 5 bases and J by 0 bases. For the CDR3, the DNA is TGTGCCAGCAGCGCCTCACAGGGGGTACTCTCAAACTCCTACAATGAGCAGTTCTTC. It yields the protein CASSASQGVLSNSYNEQFF.

This clonotype was counted a few times. This rearrangement joins TRBV27 to TRBJ1-1; weak D call: TRBD1 (5 bases). CDR3 size: 15 residues. V shed 0 bases and J shed 10 bases, with 18 bases lying between them. CDR1 MNHEY and CDR2 SMNVEV come from the germline V gene (reference sequence). As DNA, the CDR3 is TGTGCCAGCAGTTTATCCCCCTCGACAGTCCTGCGAGCTTTCTTT. Amino acid sequence: CASSLSPSTVLRAFF.